This T cell receptor beta chain was captured in a study of tissue T cells after allogeneic stem cell transplantation. Time point of the sample: mouse harvest day 7 after allogeneic transplant. Mouse grafts combined 10^7 T-cell-depleted bone marrow cells with 10^6 splenic CD5+ T cells. TCRdb's table, derived via immunoSEQ multiplex PCR, lists solely in-frame clones and lacks some. This sample has some 7,600 clones, with over 40% found just once. A few counts support this clone. Mouse gene names apply. The CDR3 end lies 1 residue beyond the end of the read and is filled in from the germline J gene. Germline CDR1 is KGHTA and CDR2 is FQNQQP. This CDR3 is 12 amino acids long.

The receptor was derived from a female BALB/c mouse given C57BL/6 T cells with graft-versus-host disease after an allogeneic hematopoietic cell transplant. Sequencing was carried out using gut tissue. The chain recombines TRBV23 with TRBJ2-7; no DNA check was done on the table's D call, TRBD1. This chain's CDR3 is CSSSHNIYEQYF. The sequenced part of the CDR3 DNA is TGCTCCAGCAGTCATAACATCTATGAACAGTAC.